This TCR beta chain stems from a study of blood T cell repertoires in COVID-19. Study overall: Collection of acute and convalescent COVID-19 samples took place in the United States, Italy and Spain. PBMCs, B-cell-depleted T cells, or T cells were the source of the cDNA or gDNA that made up the material.

TCRdb's copy holds only in-frame clones and misses some; the assay was immunoSEQ multiplex PCR. The sample has about 190,000 clones, about 88% seen once. This CDR3 is 15 amino acids long. Trimming stripped 2 bases from V and 0 bases from J, with 8 bases between. Germline CDR1 is MNHNS and CDR2 is SASEGT. This TCR derives from a woman in her twenties or thirties who had recovered from COVID-19. Sequencing was performed on PBMCs or T cells enriched from blood (not recorded which). This rearrangement joins TRBV6-1 to TRBJ1-3; D might be TRBD1 (5 bases). The CDR3 DNA reads TGTGCCAGCAGTGAACGGGGGTACTCTGGAAACACCATATATTTT. Translated: CASSERGYSGNTIYF.